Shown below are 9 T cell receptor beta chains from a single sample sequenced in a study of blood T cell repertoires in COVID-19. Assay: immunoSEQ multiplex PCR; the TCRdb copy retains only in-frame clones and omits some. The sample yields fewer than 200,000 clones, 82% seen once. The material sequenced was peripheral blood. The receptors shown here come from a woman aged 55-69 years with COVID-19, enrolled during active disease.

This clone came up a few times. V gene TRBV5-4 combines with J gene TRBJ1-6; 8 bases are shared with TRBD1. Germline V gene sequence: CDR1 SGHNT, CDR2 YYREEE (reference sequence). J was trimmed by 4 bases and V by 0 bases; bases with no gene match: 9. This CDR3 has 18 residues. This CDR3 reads CASSLGPLGQGYNSPLHF. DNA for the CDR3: TGTGCCAGCAGCTTGGGACCCCTCGGACAGGGTTATAATTCACCCCTCCACTTT.

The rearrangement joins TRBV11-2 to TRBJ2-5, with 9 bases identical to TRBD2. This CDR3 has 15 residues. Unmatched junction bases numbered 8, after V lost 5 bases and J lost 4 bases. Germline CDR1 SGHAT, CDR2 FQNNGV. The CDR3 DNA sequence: TGTGCCAGCAGCCCCGATAGCGGGAGAACAGAGACCCAGTACTTC. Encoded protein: CASSPDSGRTETQYF.

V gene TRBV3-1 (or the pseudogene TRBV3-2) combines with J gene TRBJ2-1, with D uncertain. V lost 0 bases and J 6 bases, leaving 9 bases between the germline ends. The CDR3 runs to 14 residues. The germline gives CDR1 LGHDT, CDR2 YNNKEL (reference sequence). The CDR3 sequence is CASSQDKQSNEQFF. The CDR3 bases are TGTGCCAGCAGCCAAGATAAACAGAGCAATGAGCAGTTCTTC.

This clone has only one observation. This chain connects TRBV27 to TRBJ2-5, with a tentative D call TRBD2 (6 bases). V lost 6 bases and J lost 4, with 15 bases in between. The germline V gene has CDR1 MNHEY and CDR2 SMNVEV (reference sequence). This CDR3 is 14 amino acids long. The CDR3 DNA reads TGTGCCAGCAGCCCCTGGGGTAGCGGAGAGACCCAGTACTTC. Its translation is CASSPWGSGETQYF.

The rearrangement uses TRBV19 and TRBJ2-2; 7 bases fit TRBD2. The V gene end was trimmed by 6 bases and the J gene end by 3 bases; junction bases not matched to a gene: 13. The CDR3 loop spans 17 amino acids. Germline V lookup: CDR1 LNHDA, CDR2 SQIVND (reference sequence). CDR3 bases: TGTGCCAGTAGCCCTTGGGGAGCGGGGATCGACACCGGGGAGCTGTTTTTT. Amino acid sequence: CASSPWGAGIDTGELFF.

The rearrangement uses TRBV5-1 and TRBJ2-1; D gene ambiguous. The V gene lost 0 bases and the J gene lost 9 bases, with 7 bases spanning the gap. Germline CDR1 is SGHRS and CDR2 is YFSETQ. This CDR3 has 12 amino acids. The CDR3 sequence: CASSLAESEQFF. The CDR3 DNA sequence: TGCGCCAGCAGCTTGGCGGAGAGTGAGCAGTTCTTC.

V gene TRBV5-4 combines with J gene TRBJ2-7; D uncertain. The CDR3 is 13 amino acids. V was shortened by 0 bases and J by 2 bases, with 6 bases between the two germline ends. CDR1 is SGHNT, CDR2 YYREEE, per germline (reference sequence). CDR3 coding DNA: TGTGCCAGCAGCTTGGACAGAGCCTACGAGCAGTACGTC. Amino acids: CASSLDRAYEQYV.

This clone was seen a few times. CDR3 bases: TGTGCCAGCAGCTTAGGGAGGGCGGGTCAGCCCCAGCATTTT. Translating it yields CASSLGRAGQPQHF. The chain combines TRBV11-2 with TRBJ1-5, with no clear D. CDR3 length: 14 amino acids. The ends were cut back, 1 base at V and 6 bases at J, with 10 bases in the middle. Germline lookup yields CDR1 SGHAT and CDR2 FQNNGV. The whole variable domain, filled in from reference TRBV11-2 and TRBJ1-5, reads EAGVAQSPRYKIIEKRQSVAFWCNPISGHATLYWYQQILGQGPKLLIQFQNNGVVDDSQLPKDRFSAERLKGVDSTLKIQPAKLEDSAVYLCASSLGRAGQPQHFGDGTRLSIL.

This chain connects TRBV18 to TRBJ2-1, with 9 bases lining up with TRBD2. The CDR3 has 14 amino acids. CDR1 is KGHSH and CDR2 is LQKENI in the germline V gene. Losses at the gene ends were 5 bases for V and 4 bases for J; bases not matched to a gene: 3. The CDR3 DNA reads TGTGCCAGCTCAAAGACTAGCGGTTACAATGAGCAGTTCTTC. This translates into CASSKTSGYNEQFF.